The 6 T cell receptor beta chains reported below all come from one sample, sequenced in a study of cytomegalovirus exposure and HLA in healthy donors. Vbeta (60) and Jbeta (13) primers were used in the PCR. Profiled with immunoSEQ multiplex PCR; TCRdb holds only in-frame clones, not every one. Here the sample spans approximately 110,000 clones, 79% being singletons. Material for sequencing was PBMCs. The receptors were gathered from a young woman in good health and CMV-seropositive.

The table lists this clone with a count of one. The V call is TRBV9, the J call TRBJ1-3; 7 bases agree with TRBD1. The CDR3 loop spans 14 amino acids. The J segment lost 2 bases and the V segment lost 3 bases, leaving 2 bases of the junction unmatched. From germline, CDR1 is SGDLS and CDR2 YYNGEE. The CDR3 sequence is CASSADRAGNTIYF. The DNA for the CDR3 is TGTGCCAGCAGCGCCGACAGGGCTGGAAACACCATATATTTT.

For the CDR3, the DNA is TGTGCCAGCACCCCACGTAGGGGTAACGGGGACAGTGAAGCTTTCTTT. Translating gives CASTPRRGNGDSEAFF. This chain links TRBV28 with TRBJ1-1; 7 bases are a match to TRBD1. The V gene end was trimmed by 7 bases and the J gene end by 7 bases; junction bases not matched to a gene: 18. CDR3 size: 16 residues. Per the germline V gene, CDR1 is MDHEN and CDR2 is SYDVKM.

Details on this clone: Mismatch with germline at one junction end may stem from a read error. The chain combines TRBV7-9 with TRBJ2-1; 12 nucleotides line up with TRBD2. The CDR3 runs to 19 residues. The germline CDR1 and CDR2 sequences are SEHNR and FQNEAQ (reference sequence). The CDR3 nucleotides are TGTTCCAGCAGCTCGACTAGCGGGAGAAGGCTGGGCTCCTACAATGAGCGGTTCTTC. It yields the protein CSSSSTSGRRLGSYNERFF.

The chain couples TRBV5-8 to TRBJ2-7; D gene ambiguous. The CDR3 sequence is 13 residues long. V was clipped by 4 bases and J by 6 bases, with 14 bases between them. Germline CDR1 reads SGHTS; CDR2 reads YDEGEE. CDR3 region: CASSLSPRSEQYF. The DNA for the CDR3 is TGTGCCAGCAGCCTCTCCCCCCGTTCCGAGCAGTACTTC. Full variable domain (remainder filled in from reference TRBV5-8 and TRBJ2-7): EAGVTQSPTHLIKTRGQQATLRCSPISGHTSVYWYQQALGLGLQFLLWYDEGEERNRGNFPPRFSGRQFPNYSSELNVNALELEDSALYLCASSLSPRSEQYFGPGTRLTVT.

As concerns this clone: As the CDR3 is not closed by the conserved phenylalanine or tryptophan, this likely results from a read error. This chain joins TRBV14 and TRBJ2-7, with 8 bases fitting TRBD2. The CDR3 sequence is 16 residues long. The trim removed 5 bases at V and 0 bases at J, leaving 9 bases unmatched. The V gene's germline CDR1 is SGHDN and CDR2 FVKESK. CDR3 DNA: TGTGCCAGCAGCGTACTAGCGGCTAGTACCTCCTACGAGCAGTACCTC. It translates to CASSVLAASTSYEQYL.

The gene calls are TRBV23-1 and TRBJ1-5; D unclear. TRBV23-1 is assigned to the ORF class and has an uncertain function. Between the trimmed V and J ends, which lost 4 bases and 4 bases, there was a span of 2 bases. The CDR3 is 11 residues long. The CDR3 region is CASSPNQPQHF. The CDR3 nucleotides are TGCGCCAGCAGTCCAAATCAGCCCCAGCATTTT.